The 4 T cell receptor beta chains below come from one sample, sequenced in a study of cytomegalovirus exposure and HLA in healthy donors. The PCR contained 60 Vbeta and 13 Jbeta primers. Sequenced by immunoSEQ multiplex PCR; TCRdb stores in-frame clones only, minus some. The sample consists of about 160,000 clones, 65% to 90% of them appearing once. Source material: PBMCs. These receptors came from a man in his fifties or sixties in good health and CMV-seropositive.

The chain links TRBV6-1 to TRBJ1-4; 7 bases align to TRBD1. J was trimmed by 7 bases and V by 7 bases; bases with no gene match: 12. There are 15 residues in the CDR3. CDR1 is MNHNS, CDR2 SASEGT, per germline. CDR3 region: CASIQFRTGGEKLFF. CDR3 nucleotide sequence: TGTGCCAGCATCCAATTCAGGACAGGAGGTGAAAAACTGTTTTTT.

The CDR3 loop reads CSVGTGGWMNTEAFF. Written as DNA, the CDR3 is TGCAGCGTGGGGACAGGGGGCTGGATGAACACTGAAGCTTTCTTT. This sequence joins TRBV29-1 and TRBJ1-1, with 12 bases aligning to TRBD1. Germline V lookup: CDR1 SQVTM, CDR2 ANQGSEA. The V segment lost 6 bases and the J segment 0 bases; nucleotides outside the gene matches: 5. The CDR3 length is 15 residues.

The V and J genes are TRBV30 and TRBJ2-2; D perhaps matches TRBD1 (5 bases). The V gene's germline CDR1 is GTSNPN and CDR2 SVGIG (reference sequence). Trimming took 4 bases from V and 4 from J, leaving 19 bases between them. The CDR3 is 16 residues long. CDR3 protein: CAWMLMGRGGTGELFF. The CDR3 DNA reads as TGTGCCTGGATGTTGATGGGGCGCGGTGGCACCGGGGAGCTGTTTTTT.

This clone occurred a few times. V gene TRBV4-2 combines with J gene TRBJ2-2; 13 nucleotides agree with TRBD2. In germline, CDR1 is LGHNA, CDR2 YNFKEQ. Trimming at V came to 4 bases and at J to 6 bases, leaving 8 bases not matched to a gene. There are 17 residues in the CDR3. The CDR3 protein is CASSPLLAGGPPGELFF. CDR3 DNA sequence: TGTGCCAGCAGCCCCCTACTAGCGGGGGGGCCTCCCGGGGAGCTGTTTTTT.